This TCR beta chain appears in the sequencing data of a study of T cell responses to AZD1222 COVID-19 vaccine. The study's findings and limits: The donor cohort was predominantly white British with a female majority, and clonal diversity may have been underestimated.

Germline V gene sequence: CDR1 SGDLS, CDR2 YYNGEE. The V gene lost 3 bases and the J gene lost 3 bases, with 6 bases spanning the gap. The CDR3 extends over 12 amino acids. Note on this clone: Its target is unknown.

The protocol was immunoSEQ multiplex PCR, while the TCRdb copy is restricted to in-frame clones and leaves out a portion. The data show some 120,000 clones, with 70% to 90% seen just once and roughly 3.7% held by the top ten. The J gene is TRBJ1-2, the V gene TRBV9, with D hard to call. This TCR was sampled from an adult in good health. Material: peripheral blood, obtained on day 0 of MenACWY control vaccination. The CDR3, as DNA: TGTGCCAGCAGCGGGCCATACTATGGCTACACCTTC. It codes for CASSGPYYGYTF. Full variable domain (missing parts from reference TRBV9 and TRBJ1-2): DSGVTQTPKHLITATGQRVTLRCSPRSGDLSVYWYQQSLDQGLQFLIQYYNGEERAKGNILERFSAQQFPDLHSELNLSSLELGDSALYFCASSGPYYGYTFGSGTRLTVV.